This TCR beta chain was retrieved from a study of blood T cells in healthy people across ages. A J-beta primer mix and a sample-barcoded 5' primer were used in a second PCR of about 7 to 12 cycles. Any given sample supplied a minimum of 2.5 million CDR3-containing paired-end reads. MiXCR was run by TCRdb on the 5' RACE reads, yielding one entry per CDR3 protein. The data hold about 830,000 distinct CDR3 sequences, with roughly 60% observed a single time. Samples each had at least 5 micrograms of total RNA extracted. Details on this clonotype: Its antigen is unidentified. One end of the junction varies from germline; a read error may be responsible.

This CDR3 comprises 14 residues. Germline V gene lookup returns CDR1 SGDLS and CDR2 YYNGEE. Study-level findings and limits: Across samples, TCR beta diversity tracked strongly with naive T cell percentage. Among long-lived donors, naive CD4+ cells were more numerous and diversity higher than in aged donors.

The TCR sequence derives from a man under 40 in good health. V and J are TRBV9 and TRBJ2-2; D might be TRBD2 (5 bases). The sequenced material came from blood. CDR3 residues: CAGSPRSSAGELFF. The CDR3 DNA follows: TGTGCCGGCAGCCCGAGAAGTAGCGCCGGGGAGCTGTTTTTT.